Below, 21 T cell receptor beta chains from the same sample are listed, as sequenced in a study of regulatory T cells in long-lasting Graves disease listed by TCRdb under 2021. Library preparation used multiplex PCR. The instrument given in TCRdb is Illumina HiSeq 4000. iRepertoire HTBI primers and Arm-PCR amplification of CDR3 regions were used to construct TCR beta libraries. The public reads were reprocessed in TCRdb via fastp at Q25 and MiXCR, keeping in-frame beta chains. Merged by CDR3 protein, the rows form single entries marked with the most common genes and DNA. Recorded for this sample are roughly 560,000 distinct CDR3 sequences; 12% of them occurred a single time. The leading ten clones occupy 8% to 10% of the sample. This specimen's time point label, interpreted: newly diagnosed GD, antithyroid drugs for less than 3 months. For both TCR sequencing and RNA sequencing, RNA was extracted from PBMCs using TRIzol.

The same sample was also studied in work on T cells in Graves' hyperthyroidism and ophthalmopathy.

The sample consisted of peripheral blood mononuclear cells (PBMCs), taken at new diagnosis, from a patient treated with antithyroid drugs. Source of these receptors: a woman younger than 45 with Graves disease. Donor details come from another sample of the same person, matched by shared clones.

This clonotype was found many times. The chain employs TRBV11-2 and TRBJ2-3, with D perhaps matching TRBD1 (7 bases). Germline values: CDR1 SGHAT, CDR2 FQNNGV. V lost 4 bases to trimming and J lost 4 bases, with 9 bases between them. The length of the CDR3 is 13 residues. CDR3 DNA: TGTGCCAGCAGCTGGAGGGGGCCAGATACGCAGTATTTT. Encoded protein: CASSWRGPDTQYF.

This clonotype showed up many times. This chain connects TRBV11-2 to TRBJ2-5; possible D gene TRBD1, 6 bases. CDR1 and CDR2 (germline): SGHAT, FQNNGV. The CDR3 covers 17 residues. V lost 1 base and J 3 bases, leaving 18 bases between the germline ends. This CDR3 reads CASSLGIRGGGEETQYF. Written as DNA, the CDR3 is TGTGCCAGCAGCTTAGGGATCAGGGGCGGAGGAGAAGAGACCCAGTACTTC.

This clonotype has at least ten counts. The DNA of the CDR3 is TGCAGTGCTAGAGATCGGTCGGCCGGTGGCGAAAAACTGTTTTTT. It yields the protein CSARDRSAGGEKLFF. This chain links TRBV20-1 with TRBJ1-4; D not resolved. Germline assignment: CDR1 DFQATT and CDR2 SNEGSKA (reference sequence). The CDR3 loop spans 15 amino acids. V was trimmed by 0 bases and J by 8 bases, leaving 16 bases between them.

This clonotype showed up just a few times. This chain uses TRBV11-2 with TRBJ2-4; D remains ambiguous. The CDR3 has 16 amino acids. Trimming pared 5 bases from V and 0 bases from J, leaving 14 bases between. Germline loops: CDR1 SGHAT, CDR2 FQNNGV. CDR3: CASSLLGTGAKNIQYF. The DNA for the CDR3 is TGTGCCAGCAGCCTACTCGGAACGGGAGCCAAAAACATTCAGTACTTC.

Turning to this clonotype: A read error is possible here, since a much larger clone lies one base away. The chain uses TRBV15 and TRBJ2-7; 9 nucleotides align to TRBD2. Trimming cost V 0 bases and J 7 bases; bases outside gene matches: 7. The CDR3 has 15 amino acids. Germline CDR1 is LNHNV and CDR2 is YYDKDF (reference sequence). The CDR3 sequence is CATSRDGGRVVEQYF. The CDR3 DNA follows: TGTGCCACCAGCAGAGATGGCGGGAGGGTCGTTGAGCAGTACTTC. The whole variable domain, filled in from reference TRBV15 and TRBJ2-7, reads DAMVIQNPRYQVTQFGKPVTLSCSQTLNHNVMYWYQQKSSQAPKLLFHYYDKDFNNEADTPDNFQSRRPNTSFCFLDIRSPGLGDTAMYLCATSRDGGRVVEQYFGPGTRLTVT.

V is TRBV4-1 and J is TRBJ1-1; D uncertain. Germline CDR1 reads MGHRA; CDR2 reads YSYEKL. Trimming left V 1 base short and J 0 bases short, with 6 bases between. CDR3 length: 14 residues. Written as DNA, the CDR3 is TGCGCCAGCAGCCAAGGGCTAATGAACACTGAAGCTTTCTTT. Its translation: CASSQGLMNTEAFF.

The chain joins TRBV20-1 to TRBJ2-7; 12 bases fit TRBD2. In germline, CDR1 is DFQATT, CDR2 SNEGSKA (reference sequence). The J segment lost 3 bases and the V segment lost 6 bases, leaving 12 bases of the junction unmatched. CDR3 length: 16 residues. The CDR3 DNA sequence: TGCAGTGCAAGGCCACGGACTAGCGGGACCTTCTACGAGCAGTACTTC. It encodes CSARPRTSGTFYEQYF.

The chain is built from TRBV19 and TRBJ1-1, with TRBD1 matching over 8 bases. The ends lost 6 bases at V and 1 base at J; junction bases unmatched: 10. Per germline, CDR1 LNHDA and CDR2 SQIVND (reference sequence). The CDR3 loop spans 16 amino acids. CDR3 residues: CASRTIRQGTNTEAFF. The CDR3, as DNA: TGTGCCAGTAGAACAATCCGACAGGGGACGAACACTGAAGCTTTCTTT.

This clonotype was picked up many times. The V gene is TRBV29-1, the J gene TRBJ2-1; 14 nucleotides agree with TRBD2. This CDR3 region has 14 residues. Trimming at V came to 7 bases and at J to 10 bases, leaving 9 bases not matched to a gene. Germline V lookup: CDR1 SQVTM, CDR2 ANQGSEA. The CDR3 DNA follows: TGCAGCGCCATGTCGGGACTAGCGGGAGAGGAGCAGTTCTTC. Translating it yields CSAMSGLAGEEQFF.

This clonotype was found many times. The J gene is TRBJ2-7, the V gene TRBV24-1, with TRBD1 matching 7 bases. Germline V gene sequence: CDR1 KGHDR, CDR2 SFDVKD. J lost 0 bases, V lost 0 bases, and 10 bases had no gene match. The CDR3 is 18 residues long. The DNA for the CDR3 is TGTGCCACCAGTGATTTGCCCTTAGGCAGGGGGTACTCCTACGAGCAGTACTTC. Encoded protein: CATSDLPLGRGYSYEQYF.

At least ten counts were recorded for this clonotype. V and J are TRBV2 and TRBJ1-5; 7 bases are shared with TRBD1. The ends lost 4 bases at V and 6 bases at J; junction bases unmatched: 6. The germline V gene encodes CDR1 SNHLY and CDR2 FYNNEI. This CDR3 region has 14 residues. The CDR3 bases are TGTGCCAGCAGTGGAAGACAGGGCGGTCAGCCCCAGCATTTT. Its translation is CASSGRQGGQPQHF. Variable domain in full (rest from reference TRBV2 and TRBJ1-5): EPEVTQTPSHQVTQMGQEVILRCVPISNHLYFYWYRQILGQKVEFLVSFYNNEISEKSEIFDDQFSVERPDGSNFTLKIRSTKLEDSAMYFCASSGRQGGQPQHFGDGTRLSIL.

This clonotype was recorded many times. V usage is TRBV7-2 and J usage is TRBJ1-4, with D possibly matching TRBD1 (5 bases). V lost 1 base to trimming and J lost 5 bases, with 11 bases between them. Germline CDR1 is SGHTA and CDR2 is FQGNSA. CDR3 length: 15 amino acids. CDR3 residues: CASSLGPGLNEKLFF. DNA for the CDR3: TGTGCCAGCAGCTTAGGGCCAGGGCTCAATGAAAAACTGTTTTTT.

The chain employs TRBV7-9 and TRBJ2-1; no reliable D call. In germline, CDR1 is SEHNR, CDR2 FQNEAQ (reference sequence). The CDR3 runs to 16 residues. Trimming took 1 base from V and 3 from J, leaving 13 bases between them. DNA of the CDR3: TGTGCCAGCAGCTTAGTCGCAGGTGGAATCTACAATGAGCAGTTCTTC. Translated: CASSLVAGGIYNEQFF.

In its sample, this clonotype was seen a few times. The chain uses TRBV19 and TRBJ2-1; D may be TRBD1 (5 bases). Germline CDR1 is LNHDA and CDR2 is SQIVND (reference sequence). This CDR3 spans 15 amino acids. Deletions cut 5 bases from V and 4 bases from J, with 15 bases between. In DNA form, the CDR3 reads TGTGCCAGTAGTTCCCTAGGGGCATATTACAATGAGCAGTTCTTC. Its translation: CASSSLGAYYNEQFF.

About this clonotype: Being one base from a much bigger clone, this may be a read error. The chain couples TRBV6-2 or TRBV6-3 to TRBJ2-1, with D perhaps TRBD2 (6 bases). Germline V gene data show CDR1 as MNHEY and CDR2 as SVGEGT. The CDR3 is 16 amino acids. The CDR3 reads CASSESFGSSYDEQFF. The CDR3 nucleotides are TGTGCCAGCAGTGAAAGTTTCGGGAGCTCCTACGATGAGCAGTTCTTC.

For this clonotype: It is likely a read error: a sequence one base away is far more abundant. The CDR3 bases are TGTGCCAGCAGCCACGGCGGAGGGAACCAGCCCCAGCATTTT. Encoded protein: CASSHGGGNQPQHF. The chain has TRBV7-2 and TRBJ1-5, with no clear D. Germline lookup yields CDR1 SGHTA and CDR2 FQGNSA. CDR3 length: 14 amino acids. The V end lost 5 bases, the J end lost 7 bases, and 15 bases lay between the germline ends.

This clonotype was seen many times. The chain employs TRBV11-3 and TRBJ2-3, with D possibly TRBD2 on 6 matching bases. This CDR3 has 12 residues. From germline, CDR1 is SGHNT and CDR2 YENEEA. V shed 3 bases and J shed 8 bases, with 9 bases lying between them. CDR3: CASSFSRGTQYF. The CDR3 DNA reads TGTGCCAGCAGCTTTTCGCGGGGTACGCAGTATTTT.

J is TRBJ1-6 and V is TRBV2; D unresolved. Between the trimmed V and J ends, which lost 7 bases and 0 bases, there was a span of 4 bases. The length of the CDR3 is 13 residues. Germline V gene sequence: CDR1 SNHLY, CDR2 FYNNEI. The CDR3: CASTSSYNSPLHF. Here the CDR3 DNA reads TGTGCCAGCACCAGCTCCTATAATTCACCCCTCCACTTT.

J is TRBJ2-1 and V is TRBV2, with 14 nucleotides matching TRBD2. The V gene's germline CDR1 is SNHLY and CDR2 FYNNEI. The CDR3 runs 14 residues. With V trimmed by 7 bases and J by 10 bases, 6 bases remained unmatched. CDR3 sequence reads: CASTTSGGAEEQFF. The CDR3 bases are TGTGCCAGCACGACTAGCGGGGGGGCGGAGGAGCAGTTCTTC. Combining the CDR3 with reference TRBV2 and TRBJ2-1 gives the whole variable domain EPEVTQTPSHQVTQMGQEVILRCVPISNHLYFYWYRQILGQKVEFLVSFYNNEISEKSEIFDDQFSVERPDGSNFTLKIRSTKLEDSAMYFCASTTSGGAEEQFFGPGTRLTVL.

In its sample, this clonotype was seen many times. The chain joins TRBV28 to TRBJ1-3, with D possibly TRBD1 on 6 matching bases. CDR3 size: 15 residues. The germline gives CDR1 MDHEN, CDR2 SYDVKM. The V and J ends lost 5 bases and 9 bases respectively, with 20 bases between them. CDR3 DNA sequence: TGTGCCAGCAGTATCGTCGGGGGGCTCAGGAGCACCATATATTTT. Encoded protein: CASSIVGGLRSTIYF.

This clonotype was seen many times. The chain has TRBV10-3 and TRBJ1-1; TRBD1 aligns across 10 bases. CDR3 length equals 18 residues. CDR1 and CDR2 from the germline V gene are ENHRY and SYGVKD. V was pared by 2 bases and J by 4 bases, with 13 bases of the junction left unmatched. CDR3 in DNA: TGTGCCATCAGTGAGCCCGGGACAGGGGACGGGCTGTTCACTGAAGCTTTCTTT. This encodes CAISEPGTGDGLFTEAFF.